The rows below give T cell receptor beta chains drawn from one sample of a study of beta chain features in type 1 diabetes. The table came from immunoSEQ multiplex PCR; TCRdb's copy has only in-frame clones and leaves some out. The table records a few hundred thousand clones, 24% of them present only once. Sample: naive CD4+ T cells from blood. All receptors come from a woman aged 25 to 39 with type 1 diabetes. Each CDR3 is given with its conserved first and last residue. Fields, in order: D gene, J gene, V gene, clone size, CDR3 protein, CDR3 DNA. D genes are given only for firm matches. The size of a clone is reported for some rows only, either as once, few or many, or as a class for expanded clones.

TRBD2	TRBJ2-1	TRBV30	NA	CAWTGGRALWYNEQFF	TGTGCCTGGACGGGCGGGAGGGCCCTCTGGTACAATGAGCAGTTCTTC
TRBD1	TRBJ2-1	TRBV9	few	CASSDGTGWTYNEQFF	TGTGCCAGCAGTGATGGGACAGGGTGGACCTACAATGAGCAGTTCTTC
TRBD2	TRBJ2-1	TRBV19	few	CASSETSGDNEQFF	TGTGCCAGTAGCGAGACTAGCGGAGACAATGAGCAGTTCTTC
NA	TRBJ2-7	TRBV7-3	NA	CASSPNGGPEQYF	TGTGCCAGCAGCCCAAACGGGGGTCCCGAGCAGTACTTC
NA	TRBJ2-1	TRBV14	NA	CASSQERDLPNEQFF	TGTGCCAGCAGCCAAGAGCGGGATCTACCCAATGAGCAGTTCTTC
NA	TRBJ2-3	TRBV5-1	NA	CASSLTSTDTQYF	TGCGCCAGCAGCCTAACTAGCACAGATACGCAGTATTTT
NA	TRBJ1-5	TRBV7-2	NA	CASSLQGFQPQHF	TGTGCCAGCAGCTTACAGGGTTTTCAGCCCCAGCATTTT
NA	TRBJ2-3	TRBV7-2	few	CASRLTGSGTDTQYF	TGTGCCAGCAGACTCACAGGGTCTGGCACAGATACGCAGTATTTT
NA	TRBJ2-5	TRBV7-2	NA	CASSLAMAAEETQYF	TGTGCCAGCAGCTTAGCGATGGCGGCGGAAGAGACCCAGTACTTC
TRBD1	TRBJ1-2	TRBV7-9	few	CASPGQGGYTF	TGTGCCAGTCCGGGACAGGGTGGCTACACCTTC
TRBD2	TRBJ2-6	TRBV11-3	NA	CASTSGGQSSGANVLTF	TGTGCCAGCACTAGCGGGGGACAGAGCTCTGGGGCCAACGTCCTGACTTTC